The sequence of this TCR beta chain was determined in a study of STAT5B mutations in CD4+ large granular lymphocyte leukemia. This CDR3 has 15 amino acids. Germline assignment: CDR1 MDHEN and CDR2 SYDVKM. The V segment lost 8 bases and the J segment 3 bases; nucleotides outside the gene matches: 13. Authors' data handling: A productive frequency of 2.59 x 10-5 was the lowest detectable. The method was immunoSEQ multiplex PCR; TCRdb's version includes in-frame clones alone and lacks a portion of them. V and J calls and clone size are as listed in that table; D and trimming were resolved from the DNA. The table includes about 30,000 clones, less than 80% detected once.

The rearrangement joins TRBV28 to TRBJ2-7; 7 nucleotides match TRBD1. The receptor's source is a human donor in good health. What was sequenced was CD4+ T cells from blood buffy coats. The CDR3 coding sequence is TGTGCCAGCTCTAATCCCCCGACAGGGAACTACGAGCAGTACTTC. It encodes CASSNPPTGNYEQYF.